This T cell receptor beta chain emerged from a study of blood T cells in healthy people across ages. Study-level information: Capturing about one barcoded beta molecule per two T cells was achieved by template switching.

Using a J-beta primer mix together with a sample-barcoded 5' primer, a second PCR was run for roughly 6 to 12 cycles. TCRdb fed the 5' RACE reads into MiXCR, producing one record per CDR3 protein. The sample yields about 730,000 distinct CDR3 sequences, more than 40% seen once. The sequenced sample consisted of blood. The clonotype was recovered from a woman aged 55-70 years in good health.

The CDR3 spells CASSLGGESSPLHF. Here the CDR3 DNA reads TGTGCCAGCAGCTTAGGCGGGGAGAGTTCACCCCTCCACTTT. The V call is TRBV7-2, the J call TRBJ1-6; D is unresolved. CDR3 length equals 14 residues. V was trimmed by 1 base and J by 9 bases, leaving 10 bases between them. Germline CDR1 SGHTA, CDR2 FQGNSA.